These 30 T cell receptor beta chains were sequenced from one sample in a study of blood T cells in healthy people across ages. A second PCR, run for roughly 7 to 12 cycles, used a sample-barcoded 5' primer plus a J-beta primer mix. TCRdb reprocessed the 5' RACE reads via MiXCR and lists one record per CDR3 protein. This sample has around 900,000 distinct CDR3 sequences; 45% to 60% occur once, and the top ten carry over 20%. The source material was blood. Receptor source: a woman aged 55-69 years in good health.

Many counts were recorded for this clonotype. The V and J genes are TRBV27 and TRBJ2-7, with D perhaps matching TRBD1 (6 bases). The germline CDR1 and CDR2 sequences are MNHEY and SMNVEV (reference sequence). The CDR3 is 14 residues long. Trimming shortened V by 0 bases and J by 3 bases, and 9 bases separated the two germline ends. This CDR3 is CASSLSGQLYEQYF. CDR3 in DNA: TGTGCCAGCAGTTTATCGGGACAACTCTACGAGCAGTACTTC.

The gene calls are TRBV28 and TRBJ2-7, with TRBD1 identical over 8 bases. Germline CDR1 MDHEN, CDR2 SYDVKM. There are 15 residues in the CDR3. Germline trimming cut 7 bases from V and 7 bases from J; bases unmatched to any gene: 15. The CDR3 region has the DNA TGTGCCAGCATCATTAAGGCAGGGGGCCCTTATGAGCAGTACTTC. This encodes CASIIKAGGPYEQYF.

In the case of this clonotype: At one end, the junction sequence differs from germline, possibly due to a read error. V usage is TRBV3-1 and J usage is TRBJ2-5, with a possible D match to TRBD2 (6 bases). Judging by the DNA end, TRBJ2-4 fits better; the J call may be wrong. Germline V gives CDR1 LGHDT, CDR2 YNNKEL (reference sequence). This CDR3 has 15 residues. The CDR3 DNA reads as TGTGCCAGCAGCTACCGTGGAGGGACCAAAAGCATTCAGTACTTC. Translation gives CASSYRGGTKSIQYF.

The V and J genes are TRBV2 and TRBJ1-5; 7 bases align to TRBD1. CDR3 length: 15 residues. Trimming removed 6 bases from V and 10 bases from J; junction bases left unmatched: 15. CDR1 and CDR2 (germline): SNHLY, FYNNEI. CDR3 region: CASSETGTEIGPQHF. The DNA for the CDR3 is TGTGCCAGCAGCGAGACCGGGACAGAGATAGGACCCCAGCATTTT.

The chain links TRBV6-2 or TRBV6-3 to TRBJ2-1; 12 bases align to TRBD2. The CDR3 extends over 17 amino acids. Germline V gene data show CDR1 as MNHEY and CDR2 as SVGEGT. The J segment lost 9 bases and the V segment lost 1 base, leaving 10 bases of the junction unmatched. Here the CDR3 DNA reads TGTGCCAGCAGTTACTTCTCAACTAGCGGGAGGTCCGGTGAGCAGTTCTTC. Translating it yields CASSYFSTSGRSGEQFF.

Only a few counts were recorded for this clonotype. The chain uses TRBV30 and TRBJ2-3; possibly TRBD2 for D (6 bases). Germline V gives CDR1 GTSNPN, CDR2 SVGIG (reference sequence). The CDR3 totals 13 residues. V was shortened by 1 base and J by 5 bases, with 10 bases between the two germline ends. The CDR3 spells CAWSEGREDTQYF. The CDR3 DNA reads TGTGCCTGGAGTGAGGGGCGGGAAGATACGCAGTATTTT.

This clonotype was found once. The CDR3 DNA follows: TGTGCCAGCAGCCACCGGGCGGGTTACGAGCAGTACTTC. Protein product: CASSHRAGYEQYF. V and J are TRBV14 and TRBJ2-7; D may be TRBD2 (5 bases). The V gene's germline CDR1 is SGHDN and CDR2 FVKESK. CDR3 length: 13 residues. The V end lost 3 bases, the J end lost 4 bases, and 10 bases lay between the germline ends.

The rearrangement joins TRBV29-1 to TRBJ1-4; D unclear. This CDR3 has 11 amino acids. Germline V gives CDR1 SQVTM, CDR2 ANQGSEA. Between the trimmed V and J ends, which lost 8 bases and 6 bases, there was a span of 10 bases. The CDR3, as DNA: TGCAGCAGAACTTCCCATGAAAAACTGTTTTTT. It yields the protein CSRTSHEKLFF.

This clonotype appeared a few times. The chain uses TRBV18 and TRBJ1-2; 9 bases map to TRBD1. The CDR3 totals 18 residues. CDR1 and CDR2 (germline): KGHSH, LQKENI. Trimming removed 0 bases from V and 0 bases from J; junction bases left unmatched: 8. The CDR3 loop reads CASSPPRGQGPPNYGYTF. The CDR3 nucleotides read TGTGCCAGCTCACCACCGCGAGGACAGGGGCCGCCTAACTATGGCTACACCTTC.

This clonotype was observed a few times. V and J are TRBV21-1 and TRBJ2-4; TRBD2 was called by the table and not checked on the DNA. TRBV21-1 corresponds to a pseudogene. The length of the CDR3 is 12 residues. This chain's CDR3 is CASSKWRWEQYF. The CDR3 coding sequence is TGTGCCAGCAGCAAGTGGCGGTGGGAGCAGTACTTC.

The chain has TRBV2 and TRBJ2-7; 9 bases match TRBD2. Germline V CDR1 and CDR2: SNHLY, FYNNEI. With V trimmed by 6 bases and J by 3 bases, 9 bases remained unmatched. The CDR3 is made up of 15 amino acids. CDR3 DNA: TGTGCCAGCAGGGGGCGACTAGCGGAGGACTACGAGCAGTACTTC. Translation gives CASRGRLAEDYEQYF.

V usage is TRBV27 and J usage is TRBJ1-5; 7 bases fit TRBD1. This CDR3 contains 16 residues. CDR1 and CDR2 (germline): MNHEY, SMNVEV (reference sequence). The V gene end was trimmed by 4 bases and the J gene end by 1 base; junction bases not matched to a gene: 7. CDR3 in DNA: TGTGCCAGCAGTTCCTACGACAGGGCGAGCAATCAGCCCCAGCATTTT. This translates into CASSSYDRASNQPQHF.

This clonotype was picked up one time. The rearrangement uses TRBV20-1 and TRBJ1-2; D gene unclear. In germline, CDR1 is DFQATT, CDR2 SNEGSKA (reference sequence). CDR3 size: 16 residues. Between the trimmed V and J ends, which lost 0 bases and 3 bases, there was a span of 17 bases. CDR3 sequence reads: CSARDLQENPDYGYTF. The CDR3 nucleotides read TGCAGTGCTAGAGATCTCCAGGAGAACCCGGACTATGGCTACACCTTC.

The sample holds a few counts of this clonotype. This sequence joins TRBV27 and TRBJ2-7, with 7 bases aligning to TRBD2. The trim removed 6 bases at V and 0 bases at J, leaving 8 bases unmatched. There are 15 residues in the CDR3. Germline V gene data show CDR1 as MNHEY and CDR2 as SMNVEV (reference sequence). CDR3 amino acids: CASSPGTTSSYEQYF. Here the CDR3 DNA reads TGTGCCAGCAGCCCGGGGACTACCAGCTCCTACGAGCAGTACTTC.

A remark on this clonotype: At one boundary the junction diverges from the germline segment, which might be a read error. This rearrangement joins TRBV29-1 to TRBJ1-2; 7 bases align to TRBD1. This CDR3 is 15 amino acids long. Germline assignment: CDR1 SQVTM and CDR2 ANQGSEA. CDR3 bases: TGCAGCGTTATCAACCAGGACAGGACCAACTGTGGCTACACCTTC. This encodes CSVINQDRTNCGYTF.

The chain employs TRBV15 and TRBJ1-5; TRBD1 aligns across 7 bases. Per the germline V gene, CDR1 is LNHNV and CDR2 is YYDKDF (reference sequence). The CDR3 is made up of 22 amino acids. V lost 1 base, J lost 5 bases, and 26 bases stayed unmatched. CDR3 sequence: CATSRVFIRSQTGSLKDQPQHF. In nucleotides, the CDR3 is TGTGCCACCAGCAGAGTCTTCATCAGGAGTCAGACAGGGAGCTTGAAGGATCAGCCCCAGCATTTT.

This sequence joins TRBV6-2 or TRBV6-3 and TRBJ2-3, with 8 nucleotides matching TRBD1. J was trimmed by 1 base and V by 5 bases; bases with no gene match: 5. The CDR3 totals 15 residues. Germline V gene data show CDR1 as MNHEY and CDR2 as SVGEGT. The CDR3 sequence is CASSQKTGGTDTQYF. The CDR3 region has the DNA TGTGCCAGCAGTCAGAAGACAGGGGGCACAGATACGCAGTATTTT.

The chain uses TRBV10-3 and TRBJ2-7; 8 nucleotides match TRBD1. J was trimmed by 4 bases and V by 6 bases; bases with no gene match: 5. The germline V gene encodes CDR1 ENHRY and CDR2 SYGVKD. This CDR3 has 13 residues. In nucleotides, the CDR3 is TGTGCCATCAGGGGACAGGCCGGGTACGAGCAGTACTTC. This translates into CAIRGQAGYEQYF.

This rearrangement joins TRBV12-3 or TRBV12-4 to TRBJ1-2, with 8 positions matching TRBD1. With 6 bases clipped from V and 4 bases from J, the junction kept 10 bases outside the gene matches. The CDR3 totals 15 residues. For the CDR3, the DNA is TGTGCCAGCAGCGTTGGGACAGGAGTCCTCTATGGCTACACCTTC. It codes for CASSVGTGVLYGYTF.

The chain joins TRBV5-1 to TRBJ2-5, with D perhaps TRBD2 (5 bases). The germline V gene has CDR1 SGHRS and CDR2 YFSETQ. This CDR3 is 15 amino acids long. V was trimmed by 0 bases and J by 5 bases, leaving 14 bases between them. Here the CDR3 reads CASSLEGSGWETQYF. Written as DNA, the CDR3 is TGCGCCAGCAGCTTGGAGGGCAGCGGTTGGGAGACCCAGTACTTC.

A word on this clonotype: The junction does not match germline at one end; this may be a read error. This sequence joins TRBV7-2 and TRBJ2-3; TRBD2 is a possible D gene (6 bases). The CDR3 has 19 residues. Germline loops: CDR1 SGHTA, CDR2 FQGNSA. The CDR3 DNA reads TGTGCCAGCGTTCGCCGACTAGGTTCGGGAAGGACGTCGACAGACACGCAGTATTTT. Translation: CASVRRLGSGRTSTDTQYF.

In this sample, this clonotype turned up a few times. This rearrangement joins TRBV5-1 to TRBJ2-1; 12 nucleotides match TRBD2. Per germline, CDR1 SGHRS and CDR2 YFSETQ. CDR3 length: 16 amino acids. V lost 4 bases and J lost 7; bases outside the gene matches: 9. The CDR3 nucleotides read TGCGCCAGCAGCGTACGGACTAGCGGGGCCGTTAATGAGCAGTTCTTC. Protein sequence: CASSVRTSGAVNEQFF. Complete variable domain (other parts from reference TRBV5-1 and TRBJ2-1): KAGVTQTPRYLIKTRGQQVTLSCSPISGHRSVSWYQQTPGQGLQFLFEYFSETQRNKGNFPGRFSGRQFSNSRSEMNVSTLELGDSALYLCASSVRTSGAVNEQFFGPGTRLTVL.

This clonotype was seen more than once but under ten times. The rearrangement joins TRBV20-1 to TRBJ2-1; D is possibly TRBD2 (5 bases). V gave up 6 bases and J gave up 4 bases, with 16 bases separating them. This CDR3 comprises 14 residues. In germline, CDR1 is DFQATT, CDR2 SNEGSKA (reference sequence). CDR3: CSAVQAVKYNEQFF. CDR3 sequence (DNA): TGCAGTGCGGTGCAAGCGGTCAAATACAATGAGCAGTTCTTC.

The gene calls are TRBV5-1 and TRBJ2-2, with D perhaps matching TRBD1 or TRBD2 (5 bases each). Germline loops: CDR1 SGHRS, CDR2 YFSETQ. The ends were cut back, 0 bases at V and 4 bases at J, with 7 bases in the middle. This CDR3 comprises 14 residues. CDR3 protein: CASSLVGPTGELFF. The CDR3, as DNA: TGCGCCAGCAGCTTGGTGGGACCCACCGGGGAGCTGTTTTTT.

This chain uses TRBV27 with TRBJ2-1; D call uncertain. Per the germline V gene, CDR1 is MNHEY and CDR2 is SMNVEV (reference sequence). The V gene lost 2 bases and the J gene lost 7 bases, with 9 bases spanning the gap. The CDR3 spans 13 residues. CDR3 sequence: CASSLGLANEQFF. The CDR3 region has the DNA TGTGCCAGCAGTTTAGGGTTAGCTAATGAGCAGTTCTTC.

This clonotype was detected a few times. This chain links TRBV5-6 with TRBJ2-1; D may be TRBD2 (5 bases). The CDR3 runs to 15 residues. CDR1 SGHDT and CDR2 YYEEEE come from the germline V gene. V lost 4 bases and J 0 bases, leaving 11 bases between the germline ends. CDR3 nucleotides: TGTGCCAGCAGCATAGGGAGCGGCTCCTACAATGAGCAGTTCTTC. Translation: CASSIGSGSYNEQFF.

This clonotype was recorded a few times. This chain connects TRBV7-2 to TRBJ2-1; perhaps TRBD2 as D (6 bases). Germline V CDR1 and CDR2: SGHTA, FQGNSA. CDR3 length: 14 amino acids. Trimming shortened V by 2 bases and J by 9 bases, and 14 bases separated the two germline ends. The CDR3 DNA reads as TGTGCCAGCAGCTTATTCGGGGGAGGTCTTGAGCAGTTCTTC. This translates into CASSLFGGGLEQFF.

This chain joins TRBV28 and TRBJ2-7, with D unclear. Germline values: CDR1 MDHEN, CDR2 SYDVKM. This CDR3 region has 12 residues. V lost 10 bases, J lost 4 bases, and 14 bases lay in between. In nucleotides, the CDR3 is TGTGCCAACACGGCTAGAAATTACGAGCAGTACTTC. It is translated as CANTARNYEQYF.

The chain employs TRBV2 and TRBJ2-2; TRBD2 agrees at 9 bases. From germline, CDR1 is SNHLY and CDR2 FYNNEI. J lost 7 bases, V lost 8 bases, and 11 bases had no gene match. The CDR3 spans 15 residues. CDR3 sequence: CASRVAGVTVGELFF. For the CDR3, the DNA is TGTGCCAGCCGTGTAGCGGGAGTAACCGTCGGGGAGCTGTTTTTT.

The genes are TRBV18 and TRBJ1-4; D perhaps matches TRBD1 (5 bases). V lost 3 bases to trimming and J lost 0 bases, with 8 bases between them. Germline lookup yields CDR1 KGHSH and CDR2 LQKENI. This CDR3 contains 15 residues. CDR3 sequence (DNA): TGTGCCAGCTCACCCGAGGGGCCAACTAATGAAAAACTGTTTTTT. Amino acids: CASSPEGPTNEKLFF.